The clone carrying this T cell receptor beta chain has a count of ten or more. The antigen is not known. This sample stems from a study of T cells after posttransplantation cyclophosphamide. Study results and limitations: After PTCy, TRB diversity resembled that of CNI/methotrexate controls. Later blood repertoires were often dominated by clones from the donor CD8+ memory compartment. TRB overlap between skin or GI tissue T cells and blood was limited.

This table comes from immunoSEQ multiplex PCR, and its TCRdb copy is limited to in-frame clones, with some not included. The repertoire consists of about 40,000 clones, none detected only once. The CDR3 spans 18 residues. Germline lookup yields CDR1 LGHNA and CDR2 YNFKEQ. The V segment lost 4 bases and the J segment 3 bases; nucleotides outside the gene matches: 17. The J gene is TRBJ1-2, the V gene TRBV4-2, with 7 bases lining up with TRBD1. The source is a woman in her forties or fifties in good health and a related stem cell transplant donor. Sequences were obtained from PBMCs. In DNA form, the CDR3 reads TGTGCCAGCAGCCCGTTGGTATCAAAGCAGGGGGTATACTATGGCTACACCTTC. Translated: CASSPLVSKQGVYYGYTF.